This is a list of T cell receptor beta chains from one sample in a study of shared clonotypes between healthy human individuals. Libraries were prepared by immunoSEQ multiplex PCR; TCRdb keeps only in-frame clonotypes and omits some of them. The sample yields over 2 million clones, 85% to 95% seen once. The sample consisted of naive CD4+ T cells from PBMCs. Receptor source: a man aged 18 to 29 in good health. Some clones in this sample may be carry-over from other donors' samples. The CDR3 runs from the conserved cysteine through the conserved F or W. Fields, in order: D gene, V gene, clone size, J gene, CDR3 protein, CDR3 DNA. The D gene is left open where the match is weak. A row's size may be missing; if present it is once, few, many or a size class.

d_gene: -; v_gene: TRBV6-1; abundance: -; j_gene: TRBJ2-7; CDR3aa: CASSETTGHSYEQYF; CDR3nt: TGTGCCAGCAGTGAGACCACAGGGCACTCCTACGAGCAGTACTTC
d_gene: TRBD2; v_gene: TRBV2; abundance: -; j_gene: TRBJ2-1; CDR3aa: CASHNSGSARNEQFF; CDR3nt: TGTGCCAGCCATAATAGCGGGAGTGCTCGAAATGAGCAGTTCTTC
d_gene: TRBD1; v_gene: TRBV7-9; abundance: -; j_gene: TRBJ1-2; CDR3aa: CASNLAQGARGGYTF; CDR3nt: TGTGCCAGCAACTTAGCTCAGGGGGCCAGGGGAGGCTACACCTTC
d_gene: -; v_gene: TRBV19; abundance: once; j_gene: TRBJ2-7; CDR3aa: CASTLKSGVGEQYF; CDR3nt: TGTGCCAGTACCCTTAAGAGTGGGGTTGGCGAGCAGTACTTC
d_gene: -; v_gene: TRBV5-1; abundance: -; j_gene: TRBJ1-2; CDR3aa: CASSPGTLYGYTF; CDR3nt: TGCGCCAGCAGCCCGGGGACGCTCTATGGCTACACCTTC
d_gene: TRBD2; v_gene: TRBV5-1; abundance: -; j_gene: TRBJ2-3; CDR3aa: CASRLLAVSTDTQYF; CDR3nt: TGCGCCAGCCGCTTGCTAGCGGTCAGCACAGATACGCAGTATTTT
d_gene: TRBD1; v_gene: TRBV29-1; abundance: few; j_gene: TRBJ1-1; CDR3aa: CSAGTVEAFF; CDR3nt: TGCAGCGCCGGGACAGTTGAAGCTTTCTTT
d_gene: TRBD2; v_gene: TRBV6-5; abundance: -; j_gene: TRBJ2-7; CDR3aa: CASSPGGGGTYEQYF; CDR3nt: TGTGCCAGCAGCCCCGGGGGGGGAGGGACCTACGAGCAGTACTTC
d_gene: -; v_gene: TRBV28; abundance: -; j_gene: TRBJ2-1; CDR3aa: CASRVHPSNEQFF; CDR3nt: TGTGCCAGCAGAGTCCACCCGAGCAATGAGCAGTTCTTC
d_gene: TRBD1; v_gene: TRBV5-4; abundance: -; j_gene: TRBJ2-5; CDR3aa: CASSPSAGGEETQYF; CDR3nt: TGTGCCAGCAGCCCCTCGGCAGGGGGCGAGGAGACCCAGTACTTC
d_gene: TRBD2; v_gene: TRBV5-4; abundance: -; j_gene: TRBJ2-1; CDR3aa: CASSPRRIAGDNEQFF; CDR3nt: TGTGCCAGCAGCCCGAGGCGGATAGCGGGGGACAATGAGCAGTTCTTC
d_gene: -; v_gene: TRBV19; abundance: -; j_gene: TRBJ1-5; CDR3aa: CASSARGREAGVQPQHF; CDR3nt: TGTGCCAGTTCCGCCCGTGGCAGGGAGGCTGGGGTGCAGCCCCAGCATTTT
d_gene: -; v_gene: TRBV28; abundance: -; j_gene: TRBJ1-1; CDR3aa: CASSLFSKQSNGKAFF; CDR3nt: TGTGCCAGCAGTTTATTCTCAAAACAATCGAATGGGAAAGCTTTCTTT
d_gene: -; v_gene: TRBV27; abundance: -; j_gene: TRBJ1-3; CDR3aa: CASSLLGQRGNTIYF; CDR3nt: TGTGCCAGCAGTTTATTGGGGCAGCGTGGAAACACCATATATTTT
d_gene: TRBD2; v_gene: TRBV9; abundance: -; j_gene: TRBJ2-3; CDR3aa: CASSLGGLVGTDTQYF; CDR3nt: TGTGCCAGCAGCCTCGGGGGGTTGGTGGGCACAGATACGCAGTATTTT
d_gene: TRBD1; v_gene: TRBV5-6; abundance: -; j_gene: TRBJ2-7; CDR3aa: CASSHSGQDPYEQYF; CDR3nt: TGTGCCAGCAGCCACAGTGGACAGGACCCCTACGAGCAGTACTTC
d_gene: TRBD2; v_gene: TRBV7-2; abundance: -; j_gene: TRBJ2-7; CDR3aa: CASSLRGGGTSSYEQYF; CDR3nt: TGTGCCAGCAGCTTACGGGGGGGAGGGACTTCCTCCTACGAGCAGTACTTC
d_gene: -; v_gene: TRBV5-1; abundance: -; j_gene: TRBJ2-3; CDR3aa: CASSFGRASDTQYF; CDR3nt: TGCGCCAGCAGCTTCGGACGGGCTTCGGATACGCAGTATTTT
d_gene: TRBD1; v_gene: TRBV25-1; abundance: -; j_gene: TRBJ2-5; CDR3aa: CASSPGQGGGETQYF; CDR3nt: TGTGCCAGCAGTCCGGGACAGGGGGGAGGAGAGACCCAGTACTTC
d_gene: -; v_gene: TRBV5-1; abundance: -; j_gene: TRBJ2-7; CDR3aa: CASSLSRDRYEQYF; CDR3nt: TGCGCCAGCAGCTTGTCCAGGGACCGCTACGAGCAGTACTTC
d_gene: -; v_gene: TRBV5-8; abundance: once; j_gene: TRBJ2-7; CDR3aa: CASPRSDAYEQYF; CDR3nt: TGTGCCAGCCCCCGATCGGACGCCTACGAGCAGTACTTC
d_gene: -; v_gene: TRBV5-4; abundance: -; j_gene: TRBJ2-1; CDR3aa: CASSTGTPIDEQFF; CDR3nt: TGTGCCAGCAGTACCGGGACCCCAATCGATGAGCAGTTCTTC
d_gene: TRBD2; v_gene: TRBV7-2; abundance: -; j_gene: TRBJ2-5; CDR3aa: CASSQRASGRMKTQYF; CDR3nt: TGTGCCAGCAGCCAGAGGGCCAGCGGGAGGATGAAGACCCAGTACTTC
d_gene: -; v_gene: TRBV5-4; abundance: -; j_gene: TRBJ2-2; CDR3aa: CASSRGQSGELFF; CDR3nt: TGTGCCAGCAGCCGGGGGCAGAGCGGGGAGCTGTTTTTT
d_gene: -; v_gene: TRBV30; abundance: once; j_gene: TRBJ2-7; CDR3aa: CAWRPRRGEQYF; CDR3nt: TGTGCCTGGAGGCCCCGGCGGGGCGAGCAGTACTTC
d_gene: -; v_gene: TRBV5-1; abundance: -; j_gene: TRBJ2-7; CDR3aa: CASSTRQTSDMSYEQYF; CDR3nt: TGCGCCAGCAGCACTCGACAGACATCCGACATGTCCTACGAGCAGTACTTC
d_gene: -; v_gene: TRBV5-5; abundance: -; j_gene: TRBJ1-1; CDR3aa: CASSLAADRFMNTEAFF; CDR3nt: TGTGCCAGCAGCTTGGCGGCAGACAGATTCATGAACACTGAAGCTTTCTTT
d_gene: TRBD1; v_gene: TRBV6-1; abundance: -; j_gene: TRBJ2-3; CDR3aa: CASSARDRGYISTDTQYF; CDR3nt: TGTGCCAGCAGTGCCCGGGACAGGGGATATATTTCCACAGATACGCAGTATTTT
d_gene: -; v_gene: TRBV29-1; abundance: -; j_gene: TRBJ2-5; CDR3aa: CSVVGVQETQYF; CDR3nt: TGCAGCGTTGTGGGAGTGCAAGAGACCCAGTACTTC
d_gene: -; v_gene: TRBV5-4; abundance: -; j_gene: TRBJ2-2; CDR3aa: CASSLALANTGELFF; CDR3nt: TGTGCCAGCAGCCTGGCCCTCGCGAACACCGGGGAGCTGTTTTTT
d_gene: -; v_gene: TRBV9; abundance: -; j_gene: TRBJ2-6; CDR3aa: CASSRGGGSSGANVLTF; CDR3nt: TGTGCCAGCAGCCGAGGAGGGGGAAGCTCTGGGGCCAACGTCCTGACTTTC
d_gene: -; v_gene: TRBV23-1; abundance: -; j_gene: TRBJ1-5; CDR3aa: CASSQSPCFVLQPQHF; CDR3nt: TGCGCCAGCAGTCAATCGCCCTGTTTCGTTCTACAGCCCCAGCATTTT
d_gene: -; v_gene: TRBV5-1; abundance: -; j_gene: TRBJ2-3; CDR3aa: CASSRESVTDTQYF; CDR3nt: TGCGCCAGCAGCCGGGAGTCGGTCACAGATACGCAGTATTTT
d_gene: -; v_gene: TRBV4-1; abundance: -; j_gene: TRBJ2-7; CDR3aa: CASSQASTATYEQYF; CDR3nt: TGCGCCAGCAGCCAAGCGTCGACAGCTACCTACGAGCAGTACTTC
d_gene: -; v_gene: TRBV28; abundance: -; j_gene: TRBJ2-7; CDR3aa: CASSLPGLSSYEQYF; CDR3nt: TGTGCCAGCAGTTTACCAGGGCTAAGCTCCTACGAGCAGTACTTC
d_gene: TRBD2; v_gene: TRBV9; abundance: -; j_gene: TRBJ2-1; CDR3aa: CASSSTGTSANEQFF; CDR3nt: TGTGCCAGCAGCTCAACCGGGACTAGCGCCAATGAGCAGTTCTTC
d_gene: TRBD2; v_gene: TRBV5-6; abundance: -; j_gene: TRBJ2-1; CDR3aa: CASSLAGVYNEQFF; CDR3nt: TGTGCCAGCAGCTTAGCGGGAGTTTACAATGAGCAGTTCTTC
d_gene: -; v_gene: TRBV5-1; abundance: -; j_gene: TRBJ2-5; CDR3aa: CASSLEGSSRYLETQYF; CDR3nt: TGCGCCAGCAGCTTGGAGGGGTCCTCCCGTTATTTGGAGACCCAGTACTTC
d_gene: -; v_gene: TRBV7-9; abundance: few; j_gene: TRBJ2-2; CDR3aa: CASSLLGPGELFF; CDR3nt: TGTGCCAGCAGCTTACTGGGTCCCGGGGAGCTGTTTTTT
d_gene: -; v_gene: TRBV28; abundance: -; j_gene: TRBJ1-1; CDR3aa: CASSLWGGGRTEAFF; CDR3nt: TGTGCCAGCAGTTTATGGGGGGGTGGCAGGACTGAAGCTTTCTTT
d_gene: -; v_gene: TRBV10-1; abundance: -; j_gene: TRBJ2-7; CDR3aa: CASSPGDPLYEQYF; CDR3nt: TGCGCCAGCAGCCCGGGGGATCCTCTCTACGAGCAGTACTTC
d_gene: TRBD2; v_gene: TRBV19; abundance: -; j_gene: TRBJ2-1; CDR3aa: CASSISSGTNEQFF; CDR3nt: TGTGCCAGTAGTATTTCTAGCGGGACCAATGAGCAGTTCTTC
d_gene: TRBD2; v_gene: TRBV28; abundance: -; j_gene: TRBJ2-7; CDR3aa: CASSLWKAGGPYEQYF; CDR3nt: TGTGCCAGCAGTTTATGGAAAGCGGGAGGGCCCTACGAGCAGTACTTC
d_gene: -; v_gene: TRBV5-1; abundance: -; j_gene: TRBJ2-1; CDR3aa: CASSLGGVEAGATFF; CDR3nt: TGCGCCAGCAGCTTGGGTGGGGTCGAGGCAGGGGCGACGTTCTTC